Below, 13 T cell receptor beta chains from the same sample are listed, as sequenced in a study of T-cell reconstitution after alpha-beta-depleted transplantation in children. Unique molecular identifiers were built into the TCRbeta library. Using its own MiXCR run on the PCR reads, TCRdb lists one record per CDR3 protein. The table shows hundreds of thousands of distinct CDR3 sequences, with over 25% occurring only once. The material was PBMCs from the stem cell graft donor, obtained from the stem cell graft. These receptors all come from a human donor who donated a stem cell graft to a child with aplastic anemia.

CDR3 nucleotide sequence: TGTGCCAGCAGGTCCGGGACTAGCCTGTTCTTC. Its protein product is CASRSGTSLFF. The gene calls are TRBV6-2 or TRBV6-3 and TRBJ2-1, with 9 bases fitting TRBD2. With V trimmed by 6 bases and J by 15 bases, 6 bases remained unmatched. Germline CDR1 is MNHEY and CDR2 is SVGEGT. The CDR3 sequence is 11 residues long.

The table lists this clonotype with a few counts. The V call is TRBV28, the J call TRBJ2-7; the D is unclear. With 8 bases removed from V and 3 bases from J, the gap between germline ends came to 8 bases. The germline gives CDR1 MDHEN, CDR2 SYDVKM. This CDR3 comprises 11 residues. The CDR3 spells CASQNGYEQYF. The DNA for the CDR3 is TGTGCCAGCCAAAACGGCTACGAGCAGTACTTC.

This rearrangement joins TRBV29-1 to TRBJ1-1; D remains unclear. Germline V gene data show CDR1 as SQVTM and CDR2 as ANQGSEA. Trimming shortened V by 6 bases and J by 3 bases, and 11 bases separated the two germline ends. This CDR3 comprises 12 residues. For the CDR3, the DNA is TGCAGCGTGGGATACCCGGACACTGAAGCTTTCTTT. The encoded protein is CSVGYPDTEAFF.

The chain carries TRBV9 and TRBJ2-6; no definite D call. The CDR3 is 13 residues long. The V gene lost 0 bases and the J gene lost 2 bases, with 0 bases spanning the gap. Germline values: CDR1 SGDLS, CDR2 YYNGEE. CDR3 region: CASSVAGANVLTF. As DNA, the CDR3 is TGTGCCAGCAGCGTAGCTGGGGCCAACGTCCTGACTTTC.

This clonotype has only a few counts. The chain has TRBV12-2 and TRBJ2-7; no check of the table's D call, TRBD2, against the DNA was made. TRBV12-2 constitutes a pseudogene. The CDR3 extends over 15 amino acids. The CDR3 spells CASRTRLAGAYEQYV. The CDR3 DNA reads TGTGCAAGTCGCACCCGACTAGCGGGAGCCTACGAGCAGTACGTC.

This chain joins TRBV4-1 and TRBJ1-2; possible D gene TRBD1, 5 bases. Germline CDR1 is MGHRA and CDR2 is YSYEKL. The CDR3 spans 15 residues. Trimming removed 0 bases at V and 4 bases at J, with 12 bases between. CDR3 region: CASSQEGTESYGYTF. CDR3 DNA sequence: TGCGCCAGCAGCCAAGAAGGGACGGAGAGCTATGGCTACACCTTC.

This chain joins TRBV27 and TRBJ2-3; possible D gene TRBD2, 6 bases. This CDR3 contains 13 residues. Germline V CDR1 and CDR2: MNHEY, SMNVEV (reference sequence). V lost 5 bases and J 6 bases, leaving 12 bases between the germline ends. The CDR3 nucleotides are TGTGCCAGCAGTGCGGGACGGGGGGATACGCAGTATTTT. Amino acids: CASSAGRGDTQYF.

This clonotype was counted a few times. V usage is TRBV20-1 and J usage is TRBJ1-2; a weak D match, TRBD1 (6 bases). V lost 0 bases and J 8 bases, leaving 10 bases between the germline ends. Per the germline V gene, CDR1 is DFQATT and CDR2 is SNEGSKA (reference sequence). The CDR3 spans 12 residues. The CDR3 nucleotides read TGCAGTGCTAGAGATAACAGGGAAGGCTACACCTTC. This sequence encodes CSARDNREGYTF.

The chain carries TRBV5-4 and TRBJ2-1; maybe TRBD1 (5 bases). V was trimmed by 4 bases and J by 6 bases, leaving 23 bases between them. Germline V CDR1 and CDR2: SGHNT, YYREEE (reference sequence). CDR3 length: 17 residues. CDR3 coding DNA: TGTGCCAGCAGCCTCCCGACAGCTCAGGTTTCGATCAATGAGCAGTTCTTC. Amino acids: CASSLPTAQVSINEQFF.

This clonotype has only a few counts. The rearrangement joins TRBV5-1 to TRBJ2-1; 7 bases map to TRBD2. V trimming: 0 bases; J trimming: 4 bases; junction bases outside the gene matches: 4. Germline-derived CDR1 and CDR2 are SGHRS and YFSETQ. This CDR3 comprises 15 residues. This CDR3 is CASSLETSSYNEQFF. DNA of the CDR3: TGCGCCAGCAGCTTGGAGACTAGCAGTTACAATGAGCAGTTCTTC.

This clonotype was picked up a small number of times. V usage is TRBV18 and J usage is TRBJ2-2, with TRBD2 matching 9 bases. This CDR3 comprises 16 residues. Germline lookup yields CDR1 KGHSH and CDR2 LQKENI. V shed 5 bases, J shed 0 bases, and the junction held 4 bases outside the gene matches. CDR3 bases: TGTGCCAGCTCAGCGACTAGCGGAGCGAACACCGGGGAGCTGTTTTTT. This gives the protein CASSATSGANTGELFF.

This clonotype was counted a few times. J is TRBJ2-5 and V is TRBV11-2; TRBD2 matches 11 bases. Germline V lookup: CDR1 SGHAT, CDR2 FQNNGV. The CDR3 spans 15 residues. V dropped 4 bases and J dropped 2; count of bases not matched to a gene: 3. CDR3 residues: CASSSGLAAQETQYF. Written as DNA, the CDR3 is TGTGCCAGCAGCTCGGGACTAGCGGCTCAAGAGACCCAGTACTTC.

This chain connects TRBV20-1 to TRBJ2-5; 12 bases fit TRBD2. The V segment lost 3 bases and the J segment 4 bases; nucleotides outside the gene matches: 9. This CDR3 is built from 16 residues. Per germline, CDR1 DFQATT and CDR2 SNEGSKA (reference sequence). The CDR3 is CSASGAASGRAETQYF. The CDR3 DNA follows: TGCAGTGCTAGCGGGGCTGCTAGCGGGAGGGCAGAGACCCAGTACTTC.